Listed here are 26 T cell receptor beta chains from one sample, sequenced in a study of CD8 T cells in ankylosing spondylitis. MiXCR, run by TCRdb on the 5' RACE reads, gives a single entry per CDR3 protein. This sample has roughly 440,000 distinct CDR3 sequences; more than 15% occur once, and the top ten carry approximately 0.93%. Their antigens remain unidentified. Study results and limitations: There was a TCR beta motif, made of several highly homologous variants, that appeared characteristic of ankylosing spondylitis blood.

The sequencing sample was made of blood, either unsorted or a sorted T cell fraction (not recorded which). The receptors were sampled from a male donor with ankylosing spondylitis.

The chain recombines TRBV13 with TRBJ1-4; D not certain. The CDR3 runs 13 residues. V dropped 5 bases and J dropped 8 bases, with 12 bases sitting between them. Germline V gene sequence: CDR1 PRHDT, CDR2 FYEKMQ (reference sequence). Here the CDR3 reads CASSSYRDEKLFF. CDR3 nucleotides: TGTGCCAGCAGCAGTTACAGAGACGAAAAACTGTTTTTT.

CDR3 nucleotide sequence: TGTGCCAGCAGGGGGGGCGCGGAGACTGAAGCTTTCTTT. This gives the protein CASRGGAETEAFF. V and J are TRBV28 and TRBJ1-1, with a possible D match to TRBD1 (6 bases). Germline V gene lookup returns CDR1 MDHEN and CDR2 SYDVKM. The CDR3 totals 13 residues. Between the trimmed V and J ends, which lost 6 bases and 5 bases, there was a span of 13 bases.

This clonotype has at least ten counts. CDR3 in DNA: TGTGCCAGCAAAAAAGAGAGACAGTCTCAAGCTTTCTTT. This codes for CASKKERQSQAFF. The V and J genes are TRBV12-3 or TRBV12-4 and TRBJ1-1; D possibly corresponds to TRBD1 (5 bases). V gave up 7 bases and J gave up 9 bases, with 18 bases separating them. The CDR3 contains 13 residues.

This clonotype came up a few times. V and J are TRBV24-1 and TRBJ1-2; maybe TRBD1 (5 bases). CDR3 length: 14 residues. V was trimmed by 9 bases and J by 8 bases, leaving 21 bases between them. CDR1 is KGHDR and CDR2 is SFDVKD in the germline V gene. The CDR3 DNA sequence: TGTGCCACCCACACCCCGGGAGGGGCGGGCGGCTACACCTTC. As protein: CATHTPGGAGGYTF.

This clonotype turned up a few times. The rearrangement links TRBV4-3 to TRBJ2-3, with D possibly TRBD2 on 6 matching bases. Germline loops: CDR1 LGHNA, CDR2 YSLEER. There are 19 residues in the CDR3. V dropped 0 bases and J dropped 0 bases, with 19 bases sitting between them. The CDR3 DNA follows: TGCGCCAGCAGCCAAGAGCTTATTTGGAGGGGCGGTAGCACAGATACGCAGTATTTT. It yields the protein CASSQELIWRGGSTDTQYF.

The chain recombines TRBV4-1 with TRBJ2-1, with D perhaps being TRBD1 or TRBD2 (5 bases each). V was clipped by 4 bases and J by 7 bases, with 17 bases between them. The CDR3 has 15 residues. Germline V gene data show CDR1 as MGHRA and CDR2 as YSYEKL. The CDR3 nucleotides read TGCGCCAGCAGCCCAGAGGGGAAGGCGGTAAATGAGCAGTTCTTC. Encoded protein: CASSPEGKAVNEQFF.

This clonotype was detected only a few times. The chain has TRBV6-2 or TRBV6-3 and TRBJ2-3; TRBD2 matches 12 bases. The CDR3 loop spans 16 amino acids. Germline loops: CDR1 MNHEY, CDR2 SVGEGT. Unmatched junction bases numbered 6, after V lost 6 bases and J lost 2 bases. The CDR3 is CASSKLAGGNTDTQYF. For the CDR3, the DNA is TGTGCCAGCAGCAAACTAGCGGGGGGAAACACAGATACGCAGTATTTT.

The chain links TRBV4-1 to TRBJ1-5, with D hard to call. Germline V CDR1 and CDR2: MGHRA, YSYEKL. This CDR3 is 13 amino acids long. The V and J ends lost 1 base and 8 bases respectively, with 9 bases between them. The CDR3 DNA sequence: TGCGCCAGCAGCCAAGTCCCCCCGGAGCCCCAGCATTTT. Translated, it gives CASSQVPPEPQHF.

This clonotype was seen a handful of times. V usage is TRBV6-1 and J usage is TRBJ2-7; the D is unclear. V dropped 7 bases and J dropped 0 bases, with 10 bases sitting between them. Germline CDR1 MNHNS, CDR2 SASEGT. The CDR3 is made up of 13 amino acids. In DNA form, the CDR3 reads TGTGCCAGCACAACTTATAGCTCCTACGAGCAGTACTTC. Protein: CASTTYSSYEQYF.

J is TRBJ1-3 and V is TRBV12-3 or TRBV12-4; TRBD1 matches at 8 bases. The CDR3 consists of 15 residues. V shed 5 bases, J shed 2 bases, and the junction held 5 bases outside the gene matches. For the CDR3, the DNA is TGTGCCAGCAGTCCGAGGACAGGGCCTGGAAACACCATATATTTT. Translating gives CASSPRTGPGNTIYF.

The rearrangement links TRBV9 to TRBJ2-3; the D gene is possibly TRBD2 (5 bases). The CDR3 length is 16 residues. The germline V gene has CDR1 SGDLS and CDR2 YYNGEE. The V gene lost 3 bases and the J gene lost 1 base, with 15 bases spanning the gap. In DNA form, the CDR3 reads TGTGCCAGCAGCGCCTCGTCGGGATTGGGCACAGATACGCAGTATTTT. It codes for CASSASSGLGTDTQYF.

This clonotype has a handful of counts. This chain links TRBV20-1 with TRBJ2-1; tentative D call: TRBD1 (5 bases). The CDR3 has 15 amino acids. CDR1 and CDR2 (germline): DFQATT, SNEGSKA (reference sequence). The V end was cut by 3 bases, the J end by 3 bases, with 15 bases between. CDR3 nucleotide sequence: TGCAGTGCTAGGACCCAGGGCAGAGTCTACAATGAGCAGTTCTTC. Translated: CSARTQGRVYNEQFF.

This clonotype occurred a few times. V usage is TRBV6-2 or TRBV6-3 and J usage is TRBJ2-7; D is perhaps TRBD1 (5 bases). CDR1 and CDR2 from the germline V gene are MNHEY and SVGEGT. V was clipped by 7 bases and J by 4 bases, with 17 bases between them. CDR3 length equals 14 residues. CDR3 loop: CASTRPSDSYEQYF. The CDR3 DNA is TGTGCCAGCACCCGCCCCTCAGACAGTTACGAGCAGTACTTC.

V is TRBV5-1 and J is TRBJ2-5, with a tentative D call TRBD2 (5 bases). This CDR3 spans 15 amino acids. V lost 1 base and J lost 5, with 15 bases in between. Germline-derived CDR1 and CDR2 are SGHRS and YFSETQ. CDR3 in amino acids: CASSLSSRGYETQYF. The CDR3 DNA follows: TGCGCCAGCAGCTTGTCCTCAAGAGGGTACGAGACCCAGTACTTC. Full variable domain (rest looked up from reference TRBV5-1 and TRBJ2-5): KAGVTQTPRYLIKTRGQQVTLSCSPISGHRSVSWYQQTPGQGLQFLFEYFSETQRNKGNFPGRFSGRQFSNSRSEMNVSTLELGDSALYLCASSLSSRGYETQYFGPGTRLLVL.

This clonotype was seen a handful of times. The rearrangement links TRBV5-1 to TRBJ1-1, with a weak D call TRBD1 (6 bases). Trimming cost V 2 bases and J 3 bases, with 14 bases left between them. The V gene's germline CDR1 is SGHRS and CDR2 YFSETQ. The CDR3 length is 15 residues. In DNA form, the CDR3 reads TGCGCCAGCAGCTTTTTGGGGGGCTCTTACACTGAAGCTTTCTTT. Protein product: CASSFLGGSYTEAFF.

This clonotype was counted at least ten times. The J gene is TRBJ1-5, the V gene TRBV4-3, with a tentative D call TRBD1 (6 bases). V lost 0 bases, J lost 5 bases, and 14 bases lay in between. This CDR3 spans 16 amino acids. The germline gives CDR1 LGHNA, CDR2 YSLEER. CDR3 DNA sequence: TGCGCCAGCAGCCAAGATTGGGAACAGGGCCATCAGCCCCAGCATTTT. Translating gives CASSQDWEQGHQPQHF.

V usage is TRBV6-1 and J usage is TRBJ2-3, with D perhaps being TRBD1 or TRBD2 (5 bases each). Trimming pared 4 bases from V and 0 bases from J, leaving 11 bases between. Germline CDR1 and CDR2: MNHNS and SASEGT. CDR3 length: 15 amino acids. This chain's CDR3 is CASSVGATSTDTQYF. CDR3 DNA sequence: TGTGCCAGCAGTGTCGGGGCAACTAGCACAGATACGCAGTATTTT.

V gene TRBV30 combines with J gene TRBJ1-4; 9 bases are shared with TRBD1. This CDR3 comprises 14 residues. After removal of 6 bases from V and 9 bases from J, the junction contained 11 bases not matched to a gene. The germline CDR1 and CDR2 sequences are GTSNPN and SVGIG (reference sequence). CDR3 amino acids: CACNPGQGSQKLFF. Here the CDR3 DNA reads TGTGCCTGTAACCCGGGACAGGGTTCGCAAAAACTGTTTTTT.

This clonotype was detected a few times. The genes are TRBV2 and TRBJ1-1, with a possible D match to TRBD1 (5 bases). Between the trimmed V and J ends, which lost 8 bases and 4 bases, there was a span of 17 bases. CDR1 is SNHLY, CDR2 FYNNEI, per germline. The CDR3 length is 14 residues. This CDR3 is CASGPGTPGTEAFF. CDR3 nucleotides: TGTGCCAGCGGGCCCGGGACGCCGGGCACTGAAGCTTTCTTT.

This clonotype was seen a few times. V and J are TRBV12-3 or TRBV12-4 and TRBJ2-1; 11 bases map to TRBD2. The CDR3 is 16 residues long. The V and J ends lost 5 bases and 4 bases, in that order; junction bases with no gene match: 7. The CDR3 here is CASSLSGGAVYNEQFF. CDR3 nucleotide sequence: TGTGCCAGCAGTCTTAGCGGGGGGGCCGTATACAATGAGCAGTTCTTC.

The rearrangement uses TRBV3-1 and TRBJ1-1; D gene ambiguous. This CDR3 is built from 14 residues. Per the germline V gene, CDR1 is LGHDT and CDR2 is YNNKEL (reference sequence). The ends were cut back, 0 bases at V and 8 bases at J, with 13 bases in the middle. CDR3 nucleotide sequence: TGTGCCAGCAGCCAAGATTTCGGGCGTGGAGAAGCTTTCTTT. Translated, it gives CASSQDFGRGEAFF.

The J gene is TRBJ1-4, the V gene TRBV28, with D tentatively TRBD1 (5 bases). The CDR3 extends over 10 amino acids. With 6 bases removed from V and 11 bases from J, the gap between germline ends came to 7 bases. Germline-derived CDR1 and CDR2 are MDHEN and SYDVKM. The CDR3 loop is CASRRDKLFF. CDR3 in DNA: TGTGCCAGCAGAAGGGACAAACTGTTTTTT.

This clonotype was counted a few times. The rearrangement uses TRBV4-1 and TRBJ2-1, with D perhaps matching TRBD1 (6 bases). Looked up from germline, CDR1 is MGHRA and CDR2 is YSYEKL. The V end was cut by 0 bases, the J end by 10 bases, with 19 bases between. The CDR3 runs 16 residues. The CDR3 sequence: CASSQDPPYRDEEQFF. CDR3 nucleotide sequence: TGCGCCAGCAGCCAAGACCCACCCTACAGGGATGAGGAGCAGTTCTTC.

This chain connects TRBV20-1 to TRBJ1-1; weak D call: TRBD1 (6 bases). The germline V gene has CDR1 DFQATT and CDR2 SNEGSKA (reference sequence). This CDR3 spans 13 amino acids. V lost 6 bases, J lost 1 base, and 12 bases lay in between. The CDR3 loop is CSASLDRNTEAFF. CDR3 DNA: TGCAGTGCCAGCCTGGACAGGAACACTGAAGCTTTCTTT.

This chain links TRBV6-1 with TRBJ2-7; D might be TRBD1 (6 bases). The CDR3 runs 15 residues. Trimming took 6 bases from V and 0 from J, leaving 15 bases between them. Germline lookup yields CDR1 MNHNS and CDR2 SASEGT. CDR3 loop: CASRVGDIGSYEQYF. The CDR3 bases are TGTGCCAGCAGAGTAGGGGACATAGGCTCCTACGAGCAGTACTTC.

The J gene is TRBJ2-3, the V gene TRBV24-1; 7 bases are a match to TRBD2. The CDR3 sequence is 15 residues long. The germline gives CDR1 KGHDR, CDR2 SFDVKD. V lost 7 bases and J lost 4; bases outside the gene matches: 10. The CDR3 nucleotides are TGTGCCACCAGAGAGAGCGGGGACGTACCAGATACGCAGTATTTT. It translates to CATRESGDVPDTQYF.